A selection of T cell receptor beta chains follows, all from one sample in a study of OX40 agonist ivuxolimab in advanced cancers. Assay used: immunoSEQ multiplex PCR; TCRdb lists only in-frame clones, some missing. The data show some 26,000 clones, about 86% seen once. The sample here was CD4+ or CD8+ T cells sorted from blood, taken in a trial of the OX40 agonist ivuxolimab. These receptors originate from an adult with an advanced solid tumor such as melanoma, head and neck, liver or kidney cancer. Each CDR3 is given with its conserved first and last residue. A D gene is named only where the DNA matches it firmly. Size tells how often a clone was seen (once, few, many) or the class of an expanded clone, and some rows leave it out.

D gene: -
J gene: TRBJ2-2
clone size: -
V gene: TRBV19
CDR3 protein: CASKKRSTGELFF
CDR3 DNA: TGTGCCAGTAAGAAAAGAAGTACCGGGGAGCTGTTTTTT

D gene: -
J gene: TRBJ1-2
clone size: -
V gene: TRBV7-9
CDR3 protein: CASSSAGAAYGYTF
CDR3 DNA: TGTGCCAGCAGCTCAGCGGGGGCCGCCTATGGCTACACCTTC

D gene: TRBD2
J gene: TRBJ2-7
clone size: -
V gene: TRBV2
CDR3 protein: CASKYGAGGLSYEQYF
CDR3 DNA: TGTGCCAGCAAATACGGAGCGGGAGGGCTCTCCTACGAGCAGTACTTC

D gene: -
J gene: TRBJ2-1
clone size: -
V gene: TRBV2
CDR3 protein: CASSEAGNFREQFF
CDR3 DNA: TGTGCCAGCAGTGAAGCAGGCAACTTTCGAGAGCAGTTCTTC

D gene: -
J gene: TRBJ2-1
clone size: medium-sized
V gene: TRBV11-3
CDR3 protein: CASSPGLAQFF
CDR3 DNA: TGTGCCAGCAGCCCAGGGTTAGCCCAGTTCTTC

D gene: -
J gene: TRBJ2-1
clone size: -
V gene: TRBV7-3
CDR3 protein: CASSLTSRTANNEQFF
CDR3 DNA: TGTGCCAGCAGCTTAACTTCGCGGACAGCCAACAATGAGCAGTTCTTC

D gene: TRBD1
J gene: TRBJ1-2
clone size: -
V gene: TRBV27
CDR3 protein: CASSPSGTGGFGYTF
CDR3 DNA: TGTGCCAGCAGTCCCTCCGGGACAGGGGGCTTTGGCTACACCTTC

D gene: -
J gene: TRBJ1-2
clone size: -
V gene: TRBV9
CDR3 protein: CASSALMHTF
CDR3 DNA: TGTGCCAGCAGCGCATTAATGCACACCTTC

D gene: TRBD1
J gene: TRBJ1-1
clone size: -
V gene: TRBV7-9
CDR3 protein: CASSRGTVTEAFF
CDR3 DNA: TGTGCCAGCAGCCGGGGGACAGTCACTGAAGCTTTCTTT

D gene: -
J gene: TRBJ1-2
clone size: -
V gene: TRBV2
CDR3 protein: CASKGLGILYGYTF
CDR3 DNA: TGTGCCAGCAAGGGCCTCGGAATACTCTATGGCTACACCTTC

D gene: -
J gene: TRBJ2-3
clone size: -
V gene: TRBV18
CDR3 protein: CASSPHILEGTDTQYF
CDR3 DNA: TGTGCCAGCTCACCGCACATACTTGAGGGCACAGATACGCAGTATTTT

D gene: -
J gene: TRBJ2-2
clone size: once
V gene: TRBV5-5
CDR3 protein: CASSWDTGELFF
CDR3 DNA: TGTGCCAGCAGCTGGGACACCGGGGAGCTGTTTTTT

D gene: -
J gene: TRBJ2-7
clone size: medium-sized
V gene: TRBV4-1
CDR3 protein: CASSLQAPGYEQYF
CDR3 DNA: TGCGCCAGCAGCTTACAGGCTCCGGGGTACGAGCAGTACTTC

D gene: -
J gene: TRBJ2-7
clone size: once
V gene: TRBV4-1
CDR3 protein: CASSQEQGFEQYF
CDR3 DNA: TGCGCCAGCAGCCAAGAGCAGGGATTCGAGCAGTACTTC

D gene: -
J gene: TRBJ2-3
clone size: -
V gene: TRBV5-1
CDR3 protein: CASSFTGSSTDTQYF
CDR3 DNA: TGCGCCAGCAGCTTTACAGGGAGTAGCACAGATACGCAGTATTTT

D gene: TRBD1
J gene: TRBJ1-5
clone size: once
V gene: TRBV19
CDR3 protein: CASRTTGGNQPQHF
CDR3 DNA: TGTGCCAGTAGGACGACAGGGGGCAATCAGCCCCAGCATTTT

D gene: -
J gene: TRBJ2-3
clone size: -
V gene: TRBV28
CDR3 protein: CASSLRGTDTQYF
CDR3 DNA: TGTGCCAGCAGCCTCCGGGGTACAGATACGCAGTATTTT

D gene: TRBD2
J gene: TRBJ2-1
clone size: -
V gene: TRBV28
CDR3 protein: CASSPLAGGQLGQFF
CDR3 DNA: TGTGCCAGCAGTCCGCTAGCGGGGGGGCAATTGGGGCAGTTCTTC

D gene: -
J gene: TRBJ2-7
clone size: -
V gene: TRBV2
CDR3 protein: CASIVSAGSEYEQYF
CDR3 DNA: TGTGCCAGCATCGTTTCGGCGGGAAGCGAGTACGAGCAGTACTTC

D gene: -
J gene: TRBJ1-5
clone size: -
V gene: TRBV11-2
CDR3 protein: CASSLAGNQPQHF
CDR3 DNA: TGTGCCAGCAGCTTAGCGGGCAATCAGCCCCAGCATTTT

D gene: -
J gene: TRBJ2-1
clone size: -
V gene: TRBV15
CDR3 protein: CATSRDKVYNEQFF
CDR3 DNA: TGTGCCACCAGCAGAGATAAGGTGTACAATGAGCAGTTCTTC

D gene: -
J gene: TRBJ2-1
clone size: -
V gene: TRBV19
CDR3 protein: CASRDPGFHEQFF
CDR3 DNA: TGTGCCAGTAGAGACCCCGGGTTTCATGAGCAGTTCTTC

D gene: -
J gene: TRBJ1-1
clone size: -
V gene: TRBV7-9
CDR3 protein: CASSSPMNTEAFF
CDR3 DNA: TGTGCCAGCAGCTCCCCGATGAACACTGAAGCTTTCTTT

D gene: -
J gene: TRBJ1-1
clone size: -
V gene: TRBV2
CDR3 protein: CASVAGVDTEAFF
CDR3 DNA: TGTGCCAGCGTGGCCGGGGTGGACACTGAAGCTTTCTTT

D gene: TRBD1
J gene: TRBJ2-1
clone size: -
V gene: TRBV2
CDR3 protein: CASSSARGHDNEQFF
CDR3 DNA: TGTGCCAGCAGCTCGGCCAGGGGGCATGACAATGAGCAGTTCTTC

D gene: TRBD2
J gene: TRBJ2-7
clone size: few
V gene: TRBV5-1
CDR3 protein: CASSLTSGSYEQYF
CDR3 DNA: TGCGCCAGCAGCTTGACTAGCGGGTCCTACGAGCAGTACTTC

D gene: -
J gene: TRBJ2-2
clone size: -
V gene: TRBV6-1
CDR3 protein: CASSEPPGELFF
CDR3 DNA: TGTGCCAGCAGTGAACCCCCCGGGGAGCTGTTTTTT

D gene: TRBD2
J gene: TRBJ2-1
clone size: once
V gene: TRBV10-3
CDR3 protein: CAIFSGLAGAEQFF
CDR3 DNA: TGTGCCATTTTCTCGGGACTAGCGGGAGCTGAGCAGTTCTTC

D gene: TRBD1
J gene: TRBJ2-3
clone size: -
V gene: TRBV29-1
CDR3 protein: CSVEARDRDTDTQYF
CDR3 DNA: TGCAGCGTTGAAGCTCGGGACAGGGACACAGATACGCAGTATTTT